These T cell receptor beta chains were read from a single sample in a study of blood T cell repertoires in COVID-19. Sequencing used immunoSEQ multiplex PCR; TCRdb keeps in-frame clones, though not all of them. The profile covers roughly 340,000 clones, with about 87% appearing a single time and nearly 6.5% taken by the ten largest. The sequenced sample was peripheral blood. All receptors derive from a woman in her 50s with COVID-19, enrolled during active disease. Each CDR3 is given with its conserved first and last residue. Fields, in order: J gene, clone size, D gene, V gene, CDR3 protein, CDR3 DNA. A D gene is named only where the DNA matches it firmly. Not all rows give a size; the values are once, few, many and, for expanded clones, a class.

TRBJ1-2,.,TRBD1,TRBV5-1,CASSALDRGSGYTF,TGCGCCAGCAGCGCCCTGGACAGGGGGTCTGGCTACACCTTC
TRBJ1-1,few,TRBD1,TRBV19,CASSMDRMGYTEAFF,TGTGCCAGTAGTATGGACAGGATGGGATACACTGAAGCTTTCTTT
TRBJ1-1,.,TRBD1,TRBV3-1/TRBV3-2,CASSHSRDRGRPEAFF,TGTGCCAGCAGCCACAGCCGGGACAGGGGGCGTCCTGAAGCTTTCTTT
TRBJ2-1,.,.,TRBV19,CASSNIRLFHEQFF,TGTGCCAGTAGTAATATTCGACTATTCCATGAGCAGTTCTTC
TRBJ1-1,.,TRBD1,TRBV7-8,CASSSSGRDSHTEAFF,TGTGCCAGCAGCTCATCAGGCCGGGACAGCCACACTGAAGCTTTCTTT
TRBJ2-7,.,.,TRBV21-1,CASSKSGTDAYEQYF,TGTGCCAGCAGCAAATCCGGGACAGACGCCTACGAGCAGTACTTC
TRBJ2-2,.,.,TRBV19,CATQGYTGELFF,TGTGCCACCCAGGGGTACACCGGGGAGCTGTTTTTT
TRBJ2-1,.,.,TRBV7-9,CASSYPLGRGSYNEQFF,TGTGCCAGCAGCTACCCCCTGGGCAGGGGCTCCTACAATGAGCAGTTCTTC
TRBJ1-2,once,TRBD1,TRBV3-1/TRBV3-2,CASSRPSDRGRGYGYTF,TGTGCCAGCAGCCGACCAAGTGACAGGGGGCGCGGCTATGGCTACACCTTC
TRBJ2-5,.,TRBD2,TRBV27,CASSSRGGETQYF,TGTGCCAGCAGTTCACGGGGGGGGGAGACCCAGTACTTC
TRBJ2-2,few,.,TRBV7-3,CASSLQTDRELFF,TGTGCCAGCAGCCTCCAAACGGACAGGGAGCTGTTTTTT
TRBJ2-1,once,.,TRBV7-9,CASSLDGRGWNEQFF,TGTGCCAGCAGCCTCGACGGACGGGGGTGGAATGAGCAGTTCTTC
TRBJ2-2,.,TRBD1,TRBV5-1,CASSSTGMKAGELFF,TGCGCCAGCAGCTCGACAGGGATGAAGGCCGGGGAGCTGTTTTTT
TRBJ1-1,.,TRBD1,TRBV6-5,CASRSRTGDTEAFF,TGTGCCAGCAGGAGCCGGACAGGGGATACTGAAGCTTTCTTT
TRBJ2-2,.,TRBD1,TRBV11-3,CASSPRTGRVTGELFF,TGTGCCAGCAGCCCCAGGACAGGGAGAGTCACCGGGGAGCTGTTTTTT
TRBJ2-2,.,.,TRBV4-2,CASSPDLRLDTGELFF,TGTGCCAGCAGCCCAGACCTTCGTCTTGACACCGGGGAGCTGTTTTTT
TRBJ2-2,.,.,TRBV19,CASRIPGRSRELFF,TGTGCCAGTAGAATTCCGGGGAGGTCGCGGGAGCTGTTTTTT
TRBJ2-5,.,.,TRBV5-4,CASSLGGSLKETQYF,TGTGCCAGCAGCTTGGGTGGTAGCCTAAAAGAGACCCAGTACTTC
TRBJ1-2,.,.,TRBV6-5,CASSYPSGENYGYTF,TGTGCCAGCAGTTACCCATCGGGGGAAAACTATGGCTACACCTTC
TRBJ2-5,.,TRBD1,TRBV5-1,CASSLTGAKQETQYF,TGCGCCAGCAGCCTGACAGGGGCGAAACAAGAGACCCAGTACTTC
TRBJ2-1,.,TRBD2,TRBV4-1,CASSQVTSGSGYNEQFF,TGCGCCAGCAGCCAAGTAACTAGCGGGAGTGGCTACAATGAGCAGTTCTTC
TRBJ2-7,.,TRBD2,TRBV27,CASSPRPLRGSYEQYF,TGTGCCAGCAGCCCCCGTCCATTGCGGGGGTCCTACGAGCAGTACTTC
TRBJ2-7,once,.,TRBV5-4,CASSPTGTVPYEQYF,TGTGCCAGCAGTCCAACCGGGACTGTTCCCTACGAGCAGTACTTC
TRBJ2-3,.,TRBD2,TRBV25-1,CASSEGLAGQYF,TGTGCCAGCAGTGAGGGACTAGCGGGACAGTATTTT
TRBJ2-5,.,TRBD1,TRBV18,CASPGQKGETQYF,TGTGCCAGCCCGGGACAGAAAGGAGAGACCCAGTACTTC
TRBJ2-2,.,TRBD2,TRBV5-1,CASSRGGGNTGELFF,TGCGCCAGCAGCCGGGGCGGGGGGAACACCGGGGAGCTGTTTTTT
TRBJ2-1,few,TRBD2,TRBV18,CASSPRASGGGDEQFF,TGTGCCAGCTCACCAAGGGCTAGCGGAGGAGGCGATGAGCAGTTCTTC
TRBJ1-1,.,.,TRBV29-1,CSVVVRQNTEAFF,TGCAGCGTGGTCGTCCGACAAAACACTGAAGCTTTCTTT
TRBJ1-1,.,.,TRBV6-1,CASSEVPRSRTEAFF,TGTGCCAGCAGTGAAGTCCCCCGGTCTCGGACTGAAGCTTTCTTT
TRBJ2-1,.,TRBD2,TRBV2,CASSPGLAGYGEQFF,TGTGCCAGCAGTCCAGGACTAGCGGGATATGGTGAGCAGTTCTTC
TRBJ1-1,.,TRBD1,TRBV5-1,CASSSPPGGAGYDTEAFF,TGCGCCAGCAGCTCACCCCCAGGGGGCGCGGGGTATGACACTGAAGCTTTCTTT
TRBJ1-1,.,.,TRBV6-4,CASSAQENTEAFF,TGTGCCAGCAGTGCTCAGGAGAACACTGAAGCTTTCTTT
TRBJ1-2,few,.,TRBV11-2,CASSPGGRGSKGYTF,TGTGCCAGCAGCCCGGGGGGGAGGGGATCGAAGGGCTACACCTTC
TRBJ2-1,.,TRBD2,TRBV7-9,CASSSTTRLARGNEQFF,TGTGCCAGCAGCTCCACAACCAGACTAGCGCGGGGCAATGAGCAGTTCTTC
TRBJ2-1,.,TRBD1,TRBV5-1,CASSSRTGGIDEQFF,TGCGCCAGCAGCTCCCGGACAGGGGGCATTGATGAGCAGTTCTTC
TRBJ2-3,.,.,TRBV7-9,CASSQLATGLSSTDTQYF,TGTGCCAGCAGCCAGCTAGCAACAGGGCTAAGTTCCACAGATACGCAGTATTTT
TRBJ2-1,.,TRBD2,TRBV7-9,CASSLGVGSGRGNEQFF,TGTGCCAGCAGCTTAGGTGTGGGTAGCGGGAGAGGGAATGAGCAGTTCTTC
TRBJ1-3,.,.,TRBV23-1,CASSHHQDWSPNSGNTIYF,TGCGCCAGCAGTCATCATCAGGATTGGTCGCCTAATTCTGGAAACACCATATATTTT
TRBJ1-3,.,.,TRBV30,CAWRGGRGESKGGNTIYF,TGTGCCTGGAGGGGTGGCAGGGGAGAAAGTAAGGGGGGAAACACCATATATTTT
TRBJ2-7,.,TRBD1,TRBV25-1,CASSEKRGRAYEQYF,TGTGCCAGCAGTGAAAAGAGGGGGCGCGCCTACGAGCAGTACTTC
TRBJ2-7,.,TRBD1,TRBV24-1,CATSDPRTGGYEQYF,TGTGCCACCAGTGATCCTCGGACAGGGGGGTACGAGCAGTACTTC
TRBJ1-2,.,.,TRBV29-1,CSVDKKDSHYGYTF,TGCAGCGTTGATAAAAAAGACAGCCACTATGGCTACACCTTC
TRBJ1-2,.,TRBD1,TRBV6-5,CASSQRGPNYGYTF,TGTGCCAGCAGCCAAAGGGGGCCTAACTATGGCTACACCTTC
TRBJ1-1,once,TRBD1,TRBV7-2,CASSADRGSTEAFF,TGTGCCAGCAGCGCGGACAGGGGATCGACTGAAGCTTTCTTT
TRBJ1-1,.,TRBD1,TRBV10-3,CAISERTGGTEAFF,TGTGCCATCAGTGAGAGGACAGGGGGGACTGAAGCTTTCTTT
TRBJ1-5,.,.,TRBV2,CASKITGRGGVEPQHF,TGTGCCAGCAAAATCACAGGGAGGGGTGGCGTGGAGCCCCAGCATTTT
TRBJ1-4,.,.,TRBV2,CASSINFRDIGTEKLFF,TGTGCCAGCAGTATAAATTTCCGGGACATCGGGACTGAAAAACTGTTTTTT
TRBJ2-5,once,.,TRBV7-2,CASIAAAHQETQYF,TGTGCCAGCATCGCAGCGGCACACCAAGAGACCCAGTACTTC
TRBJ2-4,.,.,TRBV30,CAWSQGTKNIQYF,TGTGCCTGGAGCCAGGGAACCAAAAACATTCAGTACTTC
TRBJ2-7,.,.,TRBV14,CASSQRQVGYYEQYF,TGTGCCAGCAGCCAACGACAGGTTGGGTACTACGAGCAGTACTTC